The clone carrying this TCR beta chain appeared once. What it binds is not known. The sample is drawn from a study of OX40 agonist ivuxolimab in advanced cancers. Overall study context: Patient treatment consisted of intravenous ivuxolimab administration every 2 weeks at 0.01 to 10 mg/kg. Those enrolled were approximately 78% male, with a mean age of 60 years and ages from about 20 to 85. Two patients with cutaneous melanoma and one with hepatocellular carcinoma, three in total, showed partial responses. General study points: Clonal expansion by week 6 occurred in CD4+ and CD8+ blood T cells (at 0.1 to 3.0 mg/kg).

Assay used: immunoSEQ multiplex PCR; TCRdb lists only in-frame clones, some missing. The sample lists 45,000 to 55,000 clones, 80% to 90% occurring once. The sample here was CD4+ or CD8+ T cells sorted from blood, taken in a trial of the OX40 agonist ivuxolimab. The TCR was taken from an adult with an advanced solid tumor such as melanoma, head and neck, liver or kidney cancer.

DNA of the CDR3: TGCGCCAGCAGCTTGGCCGGGAACTATGGCTACACCTTC. It translates to CASSLAGNYGYTF. The rearrangement uses TRBV5-1 and TRBJ1-2; D gene unclear. The CDR3 extends over 13 amino acids. The germline V and J ends were trimmed by 0 bases and 2 bases, with 5 bases remaining between them. Per the germline V gene, CDR1 is SGHRS and CDR2 is YFSETQ.